The TCR beta chain under discussion was sequenced for a study of cytomegalovirus exposure and HLA in healthy donors. Study outcomes and limitations: A few V segments could not be told apart, such as TRBV6-2 and TRBV6-3, and were left out. In terms of immune exposure information, only CMV serostatus was available. According to reports, the classifier identified cytomegalovirus status with high specificity and sensitivity.

V was pared by 4 bases and J by 6 bases, with 9 bases of the junction left unmatched. The CDR3 length is 14 residues. Germline V lookup: CDR1 GTSNPN, CDR2 SVGIG (reference sequence). As regards this clone: Its specificity is unknown.

60 Vbeta and 13 Jbeta primers were used in PCR. The table came from immunoSEQ multiplex PCR; TCRdb's copy has only in-frame clones and leaves some out. The data hold fewer than 70,000 clones, with 73% observed a single time. This clonotype was sampled from a man aged 45 to 65 in good health and CMV-seronegative. The gene calls are TRBV30 and TRBJ1-1, with TRBD1 matching 9 bases. Sequences were obtained from PBMCs. CDR3 nucleotides: TGTGCCTGGAAAAAACAGGGGGCGCGTGCTGAAGCTTTCTTT. Encoded protein: CAWKKQGARAEAFF.